What follows describes a single T cell receptor beta chain. Its antigen remains unidentified. The entry originates in a study of T cell repertoires in cytomegalovirus infection. Study at large: From public TCR beta signatures came an indication of both CMV infection and matching HLA type.

MiXCR, run by TCRdb on the reads, gives a single entry per CDR3 protein. Of approximately 89,000 distinct CDR3 sequences listed, 29% are singletons. The CDR3 covers 16 residues. Trimming removed 5 bases at V and 5 bases at J, with 21 bases between. Looked up from germline, CDR1 is SGHVS and CDR2 is FNYEAQ. This rearrangement joins TRBV7-6 to TRBJ2-5; D possibly corresponds to TRBD1 (6 bases). The clonotype originates from a human donor in good health (CMV status not recorded). Some clones in this sample may be carry-over from other donors' samples. Sequences were derived from CD8+ T cells from cultured PBMCs, sampled from culture after CMV antigen stimulation. CDR3 in amino acids: CASSQNGQSVWETQYF. The CDR3 DNA reads TGTGCCAGCAGCCAAAATGGACAGAGCGTGTGGGAGACCCAGTACTTC.